Listed below are T cell receptor beta chains from one sample, sequenced in a study of blood T cells in healthy people across ages. Via MiXCR, TCRdb re-called the 5' RACE reads, giving one row per CDR3 protein. The sample shows 650,000 to 700,000 distinct CDR3 sequences, 32% of them seen only once. The specimen was blood. The receptor set was obtained from a woman older than 75 in good health. The CDR3 runs from the conserved cysteine through the conserved F or W. A D gene is named only where the DNA matches it firmly. Size tells how often a clone was seen (once, few, many) or the class of an expanded clone, and some rows leave it out.

v_gene,d_gene,j_gene,abundance,CDR3aa,CDR3nt
TRBV12-3/TRBV12-4,NA,TRBJ1-5,few,CASSFSGQPQHF,TGTGCCAGCAGTTTTAGCGGTCAGCCCCAGCATTTT
TRBV6-6,NA,TRBJ2-1,many,CASSSPPTGLGQFF,TGTGCCAGCAGTTCCCCCCCGACAGGCCTGGGGCAGTTCTTC
TRBV6-1,NA,TRBJ2-4,many,CASSAGATEYF,TGTGCCAGCAGTGCGGGGGCGACGGAGTACTTC
TRBV7-2,TRBD1,TRBJ2-3,many,CASSFDRGRTDTQYF,TGTGCCAGCAGCTTTGACAGGGGGCGAACAGATACGCAGTATTTT
TRBV5-1,NA,TRBJ2-3,many,CASSLGTAVITDTQYF,TGCGCCAGCAGCTTGGGAACAGCCGTCATCACAGATACGCAGTATTTT
TRBV5-1,NA,TRBJ2-3,NA,CASSPRTQFTDTQYF,TGCGCCAGCAGCCCACGGACTCAGTTCACAGATACGCAGTATTTT
TRBV12-3/TRBV12-4,TRBD1,TRBJ2-7,many,CASSPYRQGQGSYEQYF,TGTGCCAGCAGTCCGTACCGGCAGGGACAGGGCTCCTACGAGCAGTACTTC
TRBV27,NA,TRBJ2-1,NA,CASSFEEGALNEQFF,TGTGCCAGCAGTTTTGAGGAGGGGGCCCTCAATGAGCAGTTCTTC
TRBV6-2/TRBV6-3,NA,TRBJ1-5,NA,CASSTWGNQPQHF,TGTGCCAGCAGCACCTGGGGAAATCAGCCCCAGCATTTT
TRBV7-3,NA,TRBJ2-3,many,CASSLLASSDTQYF,TGTGCCAGCAGCTTATTGGCCTCCTCAGATACGCAGTATTTT
TRBV16,NA,TRBJ2-7,NA,CASSQKGPAYEQYF,TGTGCCAGCAGCCAGAAGGGTCCGGCCTACGAGCAGTACTTC
TRBV7-2,NA,TRBJ1-1,once,CASSFGDPNTEAFF,TGTGCCAGCAGCTTCGGTGACCCGAACACTGAAGCTTTCTTT
TRBV6-2/TRBV6-3,TRBD1,TRBJ2-5,many,CASRKGGPETQYF,TGTGCCAGCAGAAAAGGGGGCCCGGAGACCCAGTACTTC
TRBV20-1,TRBD1,TRBJ1-5,many,CSAQRQGRSNQPQHF,TGCAGTGCCCAGAGACAGGGCCGCAGCAATCAGCCCCAGCATTTT
TRBV20-1,TRBD2,TRBJ2-1,many,CSAREGSGGAVWNEQFF,TGCAGTGCTAGAGAGGGTAGCGGGGGGGCGGTATGGAATGAGCAGTTCTTC
TRBV29-1,TRBD1,TRBJ1-2,many,CSVVTGTVYGYTF,TGCAGCGTCGTGACCGGGACAGTTTATGGCTACACCTTC
TRBV20-1,NA,TRBJ1-5,few,CSASRRRDQPQHF,TGCAGTGCTAGCCGGCGCAGAGATCAGCCCCAGCATTTT
TRBV5-1,TRBD2,TRBJ2-1,NA,CASSSSGRAIGEQFF,TGCGCCAGCAGCTCCAGCGGGAGGGCCATCGGTGAGCAGTTCTTC
TRBV7-9,TRBD1,TRBJ2-7,many,CASSYNRDRGGEQYF,TGTGCCAGCAGCTATAACCGGGACAGGGGTGGCGAGCAGTACTTC
TRBV6-2/TRBV6-3,TRBD2,TRBJ2-1,many,CASRQTGTRGNEQFF,TGTGCCAGCAGACAAACCGGGACTAGGGGGAATGAGCAGTTCTTC
TRBV12-3/TRBV12-4,TRBD1,TRBJ1-1,NA,CASSLTGVVGEAFF,TGTGCCAGCAGTCTAACAGGGGTGGTGGGTGAAGCTTTCTTT
TRBV30,NA,TRBJ2-5,many,CAWSPSAETQYF,TGTGCCTGGAGTCCCAGCGCAGAGACCCAGTACTTC
TRBV6-6,NA,TRBJ1-5,NA,CASSPNPWEPQHF,TGTGCCAGCAGTCCCAACCCCTGGGAGCCCCAGCATTTT
TRBV20-1,NA,TRBJ2-5,many,CSATLGTPRYF,TGCAGTGCTACCCTTGGGACCCCTCGGTACTTC
TRBV6-2/TRBV6-3,TRBD1,TRBJ1-5,many,CASSSQGAQPQHF,TGTGCCAGCAGTTCACAGGGGGCGCAGCCCCAGCATTTT
TRBV7-2,TRBD1,TRBJ1-4,many,CASSLDGTGGEKLFF,TGTGCCAGCAGCTTAGACGGGACAGGGGGTGAAAAACTGTTTTTT
TRBV7-3,TRBD2,TRBJ2-3,NA,CAGSSERGAGIDTQYF,TGTGCCGGCAGCTCTGAGCGGGGAGCTGGTATTGATACGCAGTATTTT
TRBV9,TRBD2,TRBJ2-7,many,CASSALSGGANEQYF,TGTGCCAGCAGCGCCCTTAGCGGGGGGGCAAACGAGCAGTACTTC
TRBV7-8,TRBD1,TRBJ1-1,many,CASSLGPPQGAWSPEAFF,TGTGCCAGCAGCTTAGGTCCCCCACAGGGGGCATGGAGTCCTGAAGCTTTCTTT
TRBV6-5,NA,TRBJ2-1,NA,CASSYRPAIINEQFF,TGTGCCAGCAGTTACAGGCCCGCAATAATCAATGAGCAGTTCTTC
TRBV10-3,NA,TRBJ1-1,few,CAISGDRSPSTEAFF,TGTGCCATCAGTGGAGACAGGTCTCCGAGCACTGAAGCTTTCTTT
TRBV3-1,TRBD1,TRBJ2-2,NA,CASSLGQGVSGELFF,TGTGCCAGCAGCCTGGGACAGGGAGTGTCCGGGGAGCTGTTTTTT
TRBV10-3,TRBD1,TRBJ1-1,few,CATEIGRGRTEAFF,TGTGCCACGGAGATTGGCAGGGGGAGGACTGAAGCTTTCTTT
TRBV20-1,NA,TRBJ1-2,many,CSVEGRDYGYTF,TGCAGTGTCGAAGGGAGGGACTATGGCTACACCTTC
TRBV6-1,NA,TRBJ1-1,NA,CASSERQVEAFF,TGTGCCAGCAGTGAGAGACAGGTTGAAGCTTTCTTT
TRBV5-1,NA,TRBJ2-5,many,CASSLGGGTPDRETQYF,TGCGCCAGCAGCTTGGGGGGCGGGACTCCAGATCGAGAGACCCAGTACTTC
TRBV20-1,NA,TRBJ2-3,many,CSARVLDTQYF,TGCAGTGCTAGGGTTCTGGATACGCAGTATTTT
TRBV19,NA,TRBJ1-2,few,CATLGDFDYGYTF,TGTGCCACCCTAGGGGACTTCGACTATGGCTACACCTTC
TRBV7-2,NA,TRBJ1-1,NA,CASSPYPAELSTEAFF,TGTGCCAGCAGCCCTTATCCTGCAGAATTGAGCACTGAAGCTTTCTTT
TRBV5-6,NA,TRBJ2-2,NA,CASSPGARNTGELFF,TGTGCCAGCAGTCCCGGGGCCAGGAACACCGGGGAGCTGTTTTTT
TRBV7-8,TRBD1,TRBJ2-7,many,CASSLNRGSYEQYF,TGTGCCAGCAGCTTAAACAGGGGCTCCTACGAGCAGTACTTC
TRBV5-1,TRBD1,TRBJ1-2,many,CASSLEQGPSGYTF,TGCGCCAGCAGCTTGGAACAGGGGCCCTCAGGCTACACCTTC
TRBV7-3,NA,TRBJ1-1,few,CASNNGAGPAFF,TGTGCCAGCAATAACGGTGCAGGGCCAGCTTTCTTT